The 24 T cell receptor beta chains below were found in one sample sequenced in a study of CD8+ T cells in alopecia areata. It was cDNA, reverse transcribed from extracted RNA, that served as the sequencing template. Produced via immunoSEQ multiplex PCR; TCRdb's table is partial and in-frame only. The sample yields 150,000 to 200,000 clones, 53% seen once. Regarding treatment: oral pan-JAK inhibitor, 5-10 mg twice daily. The source was CD8+ T cells sorted from blood, collected at week 24, from a patient treated with tofacitinib. Source of these receptors: a human donor with alopecia areata.

V and J are TRBV7-3 and TRBJ2-6; the D is unclear. The CDR3 is 14 residues long. V gave up 6 bases and J gave up 0 bases, with 6 bases separating them. Per germline, CDR1 SGHTA and CDR2 FQGTGA. CDR3 protein: CASSFGSGANVLTF. The DNA of the CDR3 is TGTGCCAGCAGTTTCGGCTCTGGGGCCAACGTCCTGACTTTC.

This clone was observed a handful of times. V usage is TRBV7-2 and J usage is TRBJ2-7; the D is unclear. The CDR3 totals 14 residues. Germline lookup yields CDR1 SGHTA and CDR2 FQGNSA. Trimming took 1 base from V and 5 from J, leaving 12 bases between them. This chain's CDR3 is CASSLDGVVDEQYF. The CDR3 coding sequence is TGTGCCAGCAGCTTAGATGGCGTTGTGGACGAGCAGTACTTC.

This clone has more than one count but fewer than ten. The V call is TRBV10-3, the J call TRBJ2-3, with 9 nucleotides matching TRBD1. This CDR3 contains 17 residues. The J segment lost 2 bases and the V segment lost 3 bases, leaving 9 bases of the junction unmatched. Looked up from germline, CDR1 is ENHRY and CDR2 is SYGVKD. In nucleotides, the CDR3 is TGTGCCATCAGTGAATCCTCCGGGACAGGGAACACAGATACGCAGTATTTT. Translation gives CAISESSGTGNTDTQYF.

The V call is TRBV6-6, the J call TRBJ1-5; possible D gene TRBD1, 6 bases. The CDR3 is made up of 16 amino acids. Germline CDR1 is MNHNY and CDR2 is SVGAGI (reference sequence). Trimming left V 2 bases short and J 2 bases short, with 13 bases between. CDR3 nucleotides: TGTGCCAGCAGTTACGGGAACAGGGTGGGCAATCAGCCCCAGCATTTT. Its protein product is CASSYGNRVGNQPQHF.

This clone turned up a few times. V gene TRBV27 combines with J gene TRBJ1-5, with 11 bases matching TRBD1. This CDR3 comprises 15 residues. The trim removed 6 bases at V and 7 bases at J, leaving 8 bases unmatched. Germline V gene sequence: CDR1 MNHEY, CDR2 SMNVEV (reference sequence). CDR3 residues: CASSSPGQGEQPQHF. DNA for the CDR3: TGTGCCAGCAGCTCCCCGGGACAGGGGGAACAGCCCCAGCATTTT.

The J gene is TRBJ2-7, the V gene TRBV5-4, with unresolved D. CDR3 length: 13 amino acids. V shed 3 bases and J shed 3 bases, with 10 bases lying between them. Germline-derived CDR1 and CDR2 are SGHNT and YYREEE (reference sequence). The DNA for the CDR3 is TGTGCCAGCAGCTCCGGCGAGATCTACGAGCAGTACTTC. Translation gives CASSSGEIYEQYF.

The CDR3 DNA is TGTGCCAGCAGTTCGCTCCGGGACGGCTCCTACAATGAGCAGTTCTTC. Protein product: CASSSLRDGSYNEQFF. V and J are TRBV28 and TRBJ2-1; possibly TRBD1 or TRBD2 for D (5 bases each). Germline CDR1 is MDHEN and CDR2 is SYDVKM. V lost 4 bases, J lost 0 bases, and 13 bases lay in between. The CDR3 loop spans 16 amino acids.

The chain uses TRBV14 and TRBJ2-3, with D hard to call. There are 13 residues in the CDR3. Trimming cost V 4 bases and J 0 bases, with 5 bases left between them. The germline V gene has CDR1 SGHDN and CDR2 FVKESK. The CDR3 loop reads CASSLTSTDTQYF. Here the CDR3 DNA reads TGTGCCAGCAGCCTTACTAGCACAGATACGCAGTATTTT.

The V call is TRBV4-1, the J call TRBJ1-1, with D hard to call. The length of the CDR3 is 14 residues. In germline, CDR1 is MGHRA, CDR2 YSYEKL. V was trimmed by 5 bases and J by 8 bases, leaving 18 bases between them. The CDR3 nucleotides read TGCGCCAGCAGCGATAATGGGTTAGAGGGAGAAGCTTTCTTT. Protein sequence: CASSDNGLEGEAFF.

The V and J genes are TRBV27 and TRBJ1-3, with a weak D call TRBD1 (5 bases). The V end was cut by 5 bases, the J end by 2 bases, with 13 bases between. The CDR3 covers 15 residues. Per the germline V gene, CDR1 is MNHEY and CDR2 is SMNVEV (reference sequence). CDR3 in amino acids: CASSPRPGPGNTIYF. As DNA, the CDR3 is TGTGCCAGCAGTCCTAGGCCGGGACCTGGAAACACCATATATTTT.

The gene calls are TRBV27 and TRBJ2-5, with D possibly being TRBD2 (5 bases). V was trimmed by 5 bases and J by 5 bases, leaving 30 bases between them. The V gene's germline CDR1 is MNHEY and CDR2 SMNVEV (reference sequence). The CDR3 has 19 amino acids. CDR3 nucleotides: TGTGCCAGCAGTCCCTTCACGCCCGCCGGGATCACCGGCGTGGAGACCCAGTACTTC. Translating gives CASSPFTPAGITGVETQYF.

J is TRBJ1-1 and V is TRBV29-1; 10 bases map to TRBD1. From germline, CDR1 is SQVTM and CDR2 ANQGSEA. This CDR3 has 11 residues. The J segment lost 11 bases and the V segment lost 6 bases, leaving 6 bases of the junction unmatched. The CDR3 region is CSVTTGGWAFF. CDR3 coding DNA: TGCAGCGTCACGACAGGGGGCTGGGCTTTCTTT. Together with reference TRBV29-1 and TRBJ1-1, the CDR3 gives the full variable domain: SAVISQKPSRDICQRGTSLTIQCQVDSQVTMMFWYRQQPGQSLTLIATANQGSEATYESGFVIDKFPISRPNLTFSTLTVSNMSPEDSSIYLCSVTTGGWAFFGQGTRLTVV.

The chain couples TRBV7-7 to TRBJ1-6; D gene uncertain. Germline-derived CDR1 and CDR2 are SSHAT and FNYEAQ (reference sequence). This CDR3 spans 13 amino acids. Trimming took 5 bases from V and 7 from J, leaving 9 bases between them. The CDR3 coding sequence is TGTGCCAGCAGCACGTCCTTGAATTCACCCCTCCACTTT. Its translation is CASSTSLNSPLHF.

The chain joins TRBV4-3 to TRBJ2-6; D unclear. This CDR3 contains 16 residues. CDR1 is LGHNA and CDR2 is YSLEER in the germline V gene. V dropped 4 bases and J dropped 0 bases, with 10 bases sitting between them. The CDR3, as DNA: TGCGCCAGCAGCCCCGACGAAAGCTCTGGGGCCAACGTCCTGACTTTC. Its protein product is CASSPDESSGANVLTF.

V is TRBV7-8 and J is TRBJ2-7; 7 bases are shared with TRBD2. Germline V gene sequence: CDR1 SGHVS, CDR2 FQNEAQ. Losses at the gene ends were 5 bases for V and 4 bases for J; bases not matched to a gene: 2. There are 12 residues in the CDR3. The CDR3, as DNA: TGTGCCAGCAGCCCGGGGGGATACGAGCAGTACTTC. Its translation: CASSPGGYEQYF.

The chain links TRBV5-1 to TRBJ2-1, with D possibly matching TRBD1 (5 bases). CDR3 length: 13 residues. Germline loops: CDR1 SGHRS, CDR2 YFSETQ. V lost 0 bases to trimming and J lost 7 bases, with 8 bases between them. The CDR3 coding sequence is TGCGCCAGCAGCTTGGTAAGGGGAAATGAGCAGTTCTTC. Protein sequence: CASSLVRGNEQFF.

The sample holds a few counts of this clone. The chain couples TRBV9 to TRBJ2-1; tentative D call: TRBD1 (6 bases). V lost 3 bases, J lost 0 bases, and 10 bases lay in between. The length of the CDR3 is 15 residues. Germline V gene data show CDR1 as SGDLS and CDR2 as YYNGEE. Here the CDR3 DNA reads TGTGCCAGCAGCGATTCAGGGGACTCCTACAATGAGCAGTTCTTC. Protein product: CASSDSGDSYNEQFF.

The rearrangement joins TRBV5-1 to TRBJ1-1; D perhaps matches TRBD1 (5 bases). Germline V gene lookup returns CDR1 SGHRS and CDR2 YFSETQ. This CDR3 region has 15 residues. V gave up 4 bases and J gave up 1 base, with 14 bases separating them. CDR3 nucleotides: TGCGCCAGCAGCAACTATGGGACGGGGAACACTGAAGCTTTCTTT. Its translation is CASSNYGTGNTEAFF.

V and J are TRBV23-1 and TRBJ2-7, with D perhaps TRBD1 or TRBD2 (5 bases each). TRBV23-1 is flagged as an ORF with uncertain function. V lost 0 bases, J lost 8 bases, and 26 bases lay in between. This CDR3 is 18 amino acids long. The CDR3 bases are TGCGCCAGCAGTCAATCCGGTGTTATAGGGACCTACGTGTTCCAGCAGTACTTC. Its protein product is CASSQSGVIGTYVFQQYF.

The V call is TRBV9, the J call TRBJ2-3, with 8 bases aligning to TRBD2. Trimming removed 4 bases from V and 6 bases from J; junction bases left unmatched: 10. Germline-derived CDR1 and CDR2 are SGDLS and YYNGEE. There are 15 residues in the CDR3. CDR3 in amino acids: CASSPSGGPMDTQYF. The CDR3 DNA reads as TGTGCCAGCAGCCCCTCGGGGGGGCCGATGGATACGCAGTATTTT.

V and J are TRBV9 and TRBJ2-7, with a tentative D call TRBD1 (5 bases). V lost 4 bases, J lost 1 base, and 12 bases lay in between. The CDR3 runs 14 residues. Germline values: CDR1 SGDLS, CDR2 YYNGEE. As DNA, the CDR3 is TGTGCCAGCAGCCCAACAGGCGGTTCCTACGAGCAGTACTTC. This codes for CASSPTGGSYEQYF.

This sequence joins TRBV18 and TRBJ1-1, with D perhaps matching TRBD1 (5 bases). There are 14 residues in the CDR3. Trimming stripped 3 bases from V and 8 bases from J, with 16 bases between. From germline, CDR1 is KGHSH and CDR2 LQKENI. CDR3 nucleotides: TGTGCCAGCTCACCTGTGGGACGCGCGAGAGAAGCTTTCTTT. Protein: CASSPVGRAREAFF.

V is TRBV30 and J is TRBJ1-5; D is undetermined. With 0 bases removed from V and 5 bases from J, the gap between germline ends came to 8 bases. Germline V CDR1 and CDR2: GTSNPN, SVGIG (reference sequence). The CDR3 runs to 13 residues. CDR3 in amino acids: CAWSVTLDQPQHF. DNA for the CDR3: TGTGCCTGGAGTGTAACACTGGATCAGCCCCAGCATTTT.

This chain links TRBV29-1 with TRBJ2-1, with 9 bases matching TRBD1. Germline CDR1 reads SQVTM; CDR2 reads ANQGSEA. The J segment lost 6 bases and the V segment lost 6 bases, leaving 12 bases of the junction unmatched. CDR3 size: 15 residues. In DNA, the CDR3 is TGCAGCGTGACGGGGGACAGGGTCTTGGGCAATGAGCAGTTCTTC. Translated, it gives CSVTGDRVLGNEQFF.